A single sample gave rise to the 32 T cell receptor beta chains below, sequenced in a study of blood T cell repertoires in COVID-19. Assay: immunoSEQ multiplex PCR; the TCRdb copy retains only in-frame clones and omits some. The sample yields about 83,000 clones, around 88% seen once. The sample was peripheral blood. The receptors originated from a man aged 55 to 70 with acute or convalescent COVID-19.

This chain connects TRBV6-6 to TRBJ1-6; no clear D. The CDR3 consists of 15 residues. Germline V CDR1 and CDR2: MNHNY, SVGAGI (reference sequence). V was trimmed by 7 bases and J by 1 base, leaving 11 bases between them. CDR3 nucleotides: TGTGCCAGCAAAGGAGGCATGTCCTATAATTCACCCCTCCACTTT. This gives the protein CASKGGMSYNSPLHF.

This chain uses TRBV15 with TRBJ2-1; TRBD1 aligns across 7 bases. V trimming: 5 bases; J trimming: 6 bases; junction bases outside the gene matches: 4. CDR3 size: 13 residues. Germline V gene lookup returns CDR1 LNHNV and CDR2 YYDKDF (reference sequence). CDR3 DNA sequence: TGTGCCACCAGCGGGGGACAGATCAATGAGCAGTTCTTC. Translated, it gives CATSGGQINEQFF.

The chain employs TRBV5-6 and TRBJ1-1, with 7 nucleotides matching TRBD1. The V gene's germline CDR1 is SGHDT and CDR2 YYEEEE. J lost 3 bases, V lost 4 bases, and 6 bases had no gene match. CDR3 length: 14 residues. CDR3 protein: CASSATGLDTEAFF. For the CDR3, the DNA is TGTGCCAGCAGCGCGACAGGGCTGGACACTGAAGCTTTCTTT.

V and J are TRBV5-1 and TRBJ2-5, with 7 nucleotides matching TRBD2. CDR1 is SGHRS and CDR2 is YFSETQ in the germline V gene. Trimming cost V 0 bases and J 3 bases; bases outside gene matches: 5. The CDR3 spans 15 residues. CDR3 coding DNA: TGCGCCAGCAGCTTGGCCCCCGCGGGGGAAGAGACCCAGTACTTC. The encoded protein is CASSLAPAGEETQYF.

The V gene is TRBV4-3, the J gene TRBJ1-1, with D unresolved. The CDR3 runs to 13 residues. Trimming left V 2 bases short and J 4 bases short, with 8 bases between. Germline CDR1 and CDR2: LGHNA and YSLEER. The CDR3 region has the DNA TGCGCCAGCAGCCAATTAAGAGGCACTGAAGCTTTCTTT. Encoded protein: CASSQLRGTEAFF.

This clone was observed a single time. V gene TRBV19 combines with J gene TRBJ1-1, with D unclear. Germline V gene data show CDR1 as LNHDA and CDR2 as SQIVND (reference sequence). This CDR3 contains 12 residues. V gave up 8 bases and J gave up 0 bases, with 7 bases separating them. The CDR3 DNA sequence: TGTGCCAGTGGAGGAATGAACACTGAAGCTTTCTTT. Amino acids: CASGGMNTEAFF.

For the CDR3, the DNA is TGTGCTAGTGGAAGGCCAGGCGGGGGGATTACCGGGGAGCTGTTTTTT. This codes for CASGRPGGGITGELFF. This chain links TRBV12-5 with TRBJ2-2; 8 positions agree with TRBD2. CDR1 and CDR2 from the germline V gene are LGHNT and FRNRAP. CDR3 length equals 16 residues. J was trimmed by 5 bases and V by 6 bases; bases with no gene match: 11.

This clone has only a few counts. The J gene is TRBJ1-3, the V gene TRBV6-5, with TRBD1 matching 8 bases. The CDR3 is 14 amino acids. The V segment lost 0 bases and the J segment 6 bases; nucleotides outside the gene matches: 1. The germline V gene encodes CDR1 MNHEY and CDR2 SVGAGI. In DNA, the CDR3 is TGTGCCAGCAGTTACTCGGACAGGGCAAACACCATATATTTT. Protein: CASSYSDRANTIYF.

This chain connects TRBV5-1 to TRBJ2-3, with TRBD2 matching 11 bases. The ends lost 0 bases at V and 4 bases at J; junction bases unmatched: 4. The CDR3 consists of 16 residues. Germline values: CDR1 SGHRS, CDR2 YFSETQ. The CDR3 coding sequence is TGCGCCAGCAGCTTGGCCTCTAGCGGGGGGTCAGATACGCAGTATTTT. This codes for CASSLASSGGSDTQYF. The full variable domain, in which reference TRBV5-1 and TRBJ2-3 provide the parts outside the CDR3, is KAGVTQTPRYLIKTRGQQVTLSCSPISGHRSVSWYQQTPGQGLQFLFEYFSETQRNKGNFPGRFSGRQFSNSRSEMNVSTLELGDSALYLCASSLASSGGSDTQYFGPGTRLTVL.

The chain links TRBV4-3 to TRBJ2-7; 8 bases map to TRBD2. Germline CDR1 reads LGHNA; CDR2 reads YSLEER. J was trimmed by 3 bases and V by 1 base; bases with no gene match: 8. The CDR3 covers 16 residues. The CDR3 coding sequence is TGCGCCAGCAGCCAAGGGCGGGGGGCACTGAACTACGAGCAGTACTTC. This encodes CASSQGRGALNYEQYF.

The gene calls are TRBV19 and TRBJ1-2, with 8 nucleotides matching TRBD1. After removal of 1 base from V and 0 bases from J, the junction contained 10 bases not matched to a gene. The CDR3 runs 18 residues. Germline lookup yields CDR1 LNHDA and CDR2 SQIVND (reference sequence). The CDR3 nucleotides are TGTGCCAGTAGTATAGCGGGCCCAGCACAGGGGGCTAACTATGGCTACACCTTC. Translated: CASSIAGPAQGANYGYTF.

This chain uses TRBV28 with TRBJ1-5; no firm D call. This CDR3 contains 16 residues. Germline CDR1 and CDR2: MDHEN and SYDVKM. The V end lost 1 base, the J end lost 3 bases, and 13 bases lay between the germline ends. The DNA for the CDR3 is TGTGCCAGCAGTTTATCTTCCAGTTTTCTCAATCAGCCCCAGCATTTT. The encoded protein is CASSLSSSFLNQPQHF.

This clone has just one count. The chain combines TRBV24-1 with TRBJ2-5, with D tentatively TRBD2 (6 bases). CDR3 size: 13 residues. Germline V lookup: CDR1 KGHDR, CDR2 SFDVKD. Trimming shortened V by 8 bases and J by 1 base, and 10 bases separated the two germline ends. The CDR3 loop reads CATTGGVQETQYF. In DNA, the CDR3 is TGTGCCACCACAGGCGGGGTCCAAGAGACCCAGTACTTC.

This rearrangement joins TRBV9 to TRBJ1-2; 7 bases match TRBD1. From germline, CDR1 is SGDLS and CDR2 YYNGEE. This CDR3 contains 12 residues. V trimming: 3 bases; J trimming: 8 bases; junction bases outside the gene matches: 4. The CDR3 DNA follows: TGTGCCAGCAGCGCAGGGGGTTGGGGCTACACCTTC. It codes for CASSAGGWGYTF.

Here the CDR3 DNA reads TGTGCCAGTAGTATGGCGGTTGGAAACACCATATATTTT. Amino acid sequence: CASSMAVGNTIYF. The rearrangement uses TRBV19 and TRBJ1-3; D remains ambiguous. Germline CDR1 reads LNHDA; CDR2 reads SQIVND (reference sequence). V lost 3 bases, J lost 3 bases, and 6 bases lay in between. The CDR3 has 13 amino acids.

For the CDR3, the DNA is TGTGCCAGCAGCTCCGCGGGCCGCAACTATGGCTACACCTTC. Residues: CASSSAGRNYGYTF. The genes are TRBV7-2 and TRBJ1-2; the D is unclear. V was shortened by 4 bases and J by 2 bases, with 11 bases between the two germline ends. This CDR3 spans 14 amino acids. The germline V gene encodes CDR1 SGHTA and CDR2 FQGNSA.

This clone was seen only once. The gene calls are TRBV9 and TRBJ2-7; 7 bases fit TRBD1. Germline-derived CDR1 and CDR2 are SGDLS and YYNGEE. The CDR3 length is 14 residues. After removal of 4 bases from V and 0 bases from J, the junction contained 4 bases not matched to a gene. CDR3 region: CASSPWDSSYEQYF. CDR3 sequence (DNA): TGTGCCAGCAGCCCATGGGACAGCTCCTACGAGCAGTACTTC.

CDR3 protein: CASSADGLRGGYTF. DNA for the CDR3: TGTGCCAGCAGTGCGGACGGGTTAAGGGGTGGCTACACCTTC. The chain recombines TRBV27 with TRBJ1-2; D may be TRBD1 (5 bases). Trimming removed 5 bases at V and 7 bases at J, with 17 bases between. CDR1 and CDR2 (germline): MNHEY, SMNVEV (reference sequence). The CDR3 has 14 residues.

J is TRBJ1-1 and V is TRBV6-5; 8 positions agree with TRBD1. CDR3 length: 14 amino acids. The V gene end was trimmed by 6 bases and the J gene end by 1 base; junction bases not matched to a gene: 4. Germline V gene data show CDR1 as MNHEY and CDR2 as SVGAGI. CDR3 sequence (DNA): TGTGCCAGCAGCGTAACAGGGGGGAACACTGAAGCTTTCTTT. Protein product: CASSVTGGNTEAFF.

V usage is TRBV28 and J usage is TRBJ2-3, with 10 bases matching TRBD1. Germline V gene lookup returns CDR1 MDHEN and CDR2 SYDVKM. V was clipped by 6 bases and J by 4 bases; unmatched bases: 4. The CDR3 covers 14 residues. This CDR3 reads CASSRDRGADTQYF. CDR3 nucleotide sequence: TGTGCCAGCAGCCGGGACAGGGGAGCAGATACGCAGTATTTT.

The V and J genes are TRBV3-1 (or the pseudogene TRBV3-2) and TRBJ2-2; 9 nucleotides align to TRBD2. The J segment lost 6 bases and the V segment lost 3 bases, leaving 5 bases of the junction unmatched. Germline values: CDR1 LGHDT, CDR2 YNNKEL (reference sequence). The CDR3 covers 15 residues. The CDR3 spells CASSQLGTSSGELFF. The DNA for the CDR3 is TGTGCCAGCAGCCAGCTCGGGACTAGCTCCGGGGAGCTGTTTTTT.

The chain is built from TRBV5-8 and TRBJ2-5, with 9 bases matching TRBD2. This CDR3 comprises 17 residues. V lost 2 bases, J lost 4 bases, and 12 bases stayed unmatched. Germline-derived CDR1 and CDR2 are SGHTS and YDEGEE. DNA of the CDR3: TGTGCCAGCAGCTTCGATAACCCAGGAGCGGGGGGAGAGACCCAGTACTTC. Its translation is CASSFDNPGAGGETQYF. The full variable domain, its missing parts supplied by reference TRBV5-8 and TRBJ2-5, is EAGVTQSPTHLIKTRGQQATLRCSPISGHTSVYWYQQALGLGLQFLLWYDEGEERNRGNFPPRFSGRQFPNYSSELNVNALELEDSALYLCASSFDNPGAGGETQYFGPGTRLLVL.

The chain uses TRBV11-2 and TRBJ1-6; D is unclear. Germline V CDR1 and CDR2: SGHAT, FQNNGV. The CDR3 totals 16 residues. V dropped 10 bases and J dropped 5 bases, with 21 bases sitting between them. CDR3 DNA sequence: TGTGCCACCTCGCAGTACGGGTCGGCTAATAATTCACCCCTCCACTTT. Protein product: CATSQYGSANNSPLHF.

In DNA form, the CDR3 reads TGTGCCAGCAGCTTGGATAGTTCGCGGGGATTAGAGACCCAGTACTTC. This gives the protein CASSLDSSRGLETQYF. The chain has TRBV5-6 and TRBJ2-5; D may be TRBD2 (6 bases). Germline V gene sequence: CDR1 SGHDT, CDR2 YYEEEE. CDR3 length: 16 residues. V dropped 0 bases and J dropped 4 bases, with 16 bases sitting between them.

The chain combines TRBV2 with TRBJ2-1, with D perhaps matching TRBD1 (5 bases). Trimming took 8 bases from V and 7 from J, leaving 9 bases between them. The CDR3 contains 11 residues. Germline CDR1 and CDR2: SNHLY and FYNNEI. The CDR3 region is CASSQENEQFF. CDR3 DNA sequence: TGTGCCAGCTCACAGGAGAATGAGCAGTTCTTC.

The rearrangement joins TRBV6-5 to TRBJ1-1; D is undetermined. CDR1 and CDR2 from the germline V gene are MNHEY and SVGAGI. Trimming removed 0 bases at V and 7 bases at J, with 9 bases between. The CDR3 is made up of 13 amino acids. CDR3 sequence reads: CASSYSKEGEAFF. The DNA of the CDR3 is TGTGCCAGCAGTTACTCGAAGGAGGGTGAAGCTTTCTTT.

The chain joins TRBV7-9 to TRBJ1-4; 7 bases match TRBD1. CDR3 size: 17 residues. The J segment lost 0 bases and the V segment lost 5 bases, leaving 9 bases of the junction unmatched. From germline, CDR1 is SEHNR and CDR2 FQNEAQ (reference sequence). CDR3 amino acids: CASSIDDREATNEKLFF. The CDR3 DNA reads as TGTGCCAGCAGCATTGACGACAGGGAGGCAACTAATGAAAAACTGTTTTTT.

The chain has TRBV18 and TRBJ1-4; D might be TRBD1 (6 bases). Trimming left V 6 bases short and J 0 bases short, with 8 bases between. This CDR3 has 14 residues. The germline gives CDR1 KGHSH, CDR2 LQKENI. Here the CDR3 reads CASSKGATNEKLFF. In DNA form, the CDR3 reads TGTGCCAGCTCCAAGGGGGCAACTAATGAAAAACTGTTTTTT.

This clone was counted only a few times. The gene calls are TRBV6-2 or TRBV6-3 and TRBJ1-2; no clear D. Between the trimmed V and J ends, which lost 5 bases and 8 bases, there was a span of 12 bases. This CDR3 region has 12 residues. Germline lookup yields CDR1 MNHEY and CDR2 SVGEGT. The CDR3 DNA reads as TGTGCCAGCAGTGCCGGAGCGGGGGGCTACACCTTC. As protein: CASSAGAGGYTF.

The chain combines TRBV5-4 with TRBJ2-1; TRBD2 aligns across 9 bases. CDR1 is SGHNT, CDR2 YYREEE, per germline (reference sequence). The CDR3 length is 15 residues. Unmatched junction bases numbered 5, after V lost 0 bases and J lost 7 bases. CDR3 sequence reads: CASSLGLAEINEQFF. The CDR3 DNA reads TGTGCCAGCAGCTTGGGACTAGCGGAGATAAATGAGCAGTTCTTC.

As DNA, the CDR3 is TGTGCCAGCAGCGAATGGGACAATGAAGCTTTCTTT. Its translation is CASSEWDNEAFF. The chain recombines TRBV9 with TRBJ1-1; D might be TRBD1 (6 bases). Trimming left V 3 bases short and J 7 bases short, with 10 bases between. Germline CDR1 and CDR2: SGDLS and YYNGEE. CDR3 length: 12 amino acids.

Here the CDR3 DNA reads TGTGCCAGCAGTTCCCGACAGGTGACCAATGAAAAACTGTTTTTT. Protein: CASSSRQVTNEKLFF. V usage is TRBV7-2 and J usage is TRBJ1-4; D possibly corresponds to TRBD1 (6 bases). The V end was cut by 6 bases, the J end by 5 bases, with 16 bases between. The CDR3 is 15 amino acids. The germline V gene encodes CDR1 SGHTA and CDR2 FQGNSA.